The 30 T cell receptor beta chains listed next were all sequenced from one sample in a study of shared clonotypes between healthy human individuals (dated by TCRdb to about 2020). Library preparation employed the immunoSEQ multiplex PCR assay. The table was pulled from immuneACCESS by TCRdb, which kept in-frame rearrangements only. Such tables lose some clones; where checked, under half of the loss comes from unresolved V genes, and the rest has no known cause. The sample table lists 300,000 to 400,000 clones, 70% to 75% of them with a count of one. The biggest ten clones account for less than 11% of the sample. The sample comprised memory CD4+ T cells sorted from blood. The cell subset or site label corresponds to: CD45RA-negative fraction. These receptors were obtained from a man aged 25-45 years in good health.

CDR3 amino acids: CASSPRGQGRDEQFF. The CDR3 DNA follows: TGTGCCAGCAGTCCTCGGGGACAGGGGCGCGATGAGCAGTTCTTC. The genes are TRBV28 and TRBJ2-1; 10 nucleotides line up with TRBD1. This CDR3 has 15 amino acids. Losses at the gene ends were 5 bases for V and 8 bases for J; bases not matched to a gene: 9. The germline V gene encodes CDR1 MDHEN and CDR2 SYDVKM.

Only one count was recorded for this clone. The chain employs TRBV2 and TRBJ1-4; D is perhaps TRBD1 (5 bases). V was pared by 6 bases and J by 7 bases, with 24 bases between. The germline V gene has CDR1 SNHLY and CDR2 FYNNEI. The CDR3 is 17 amino acids. CDR3 sequence: CASSQPHHGAQIEKLFF. The CDR3 DNA follows: TGTGCCAGCAGCCAACCCCACCATGGGGCCCAAATTGAAAAACTGTTTTTT.

The J gene is TRBJ1-5, the V gene TRBV6-1, with D hard to call. V dropped 3 bases and J dropped 0 bases, with 12 bases sitting between them. The CDR3 extends over 16 amino acids. CDR1 MNHNS and CDR2 SASEGT come from the germline V gene. This CDR3 reads CASSDPSLNSNQPQHF. The CDR3 DNA reads TGTGCCAGCAGTGACCCCAGTTTAAATAGCAATCAGCCCCAGCATTTT.

The chain has TRBV11-2 and TRBJ2-4; D remains unclear. Germline CDR1 reads SGHAT; CDR2 reads FQNNGV. The CDR3 sequence is 13 residues long. Trimming took off 5 bases at V and 9 bases at J, with 14 bases between the two ends. For the CDR3, the DNA is TGTGCCAGCAGCCTAGGTTCTAGAAGCATTCAGTACTTC. Its translation is CASSLGSRSIQYF. The full variable domain, in which reference TRBV11-2 and TRBJ2-4 provide the parts outside the CDR3, is EAGVAQSPRYKIIEKRQSVAFWCNPISGHATLYWYQQILGQGPKLLIQFQNNGVVDDSQLPKDRFSAERLKGVDSTLKIQPAKLEDSAVYLCASSLGSRSIQYFGAGTRLSVL.

The gene calls are TRBV4-2 and TRBJ1-3; D is ambiguous. The V gene lost 4 bases and the J gene lost 5 bases, with 6 bases spanning the gap. Germline V CDR1 and CDR2: LGHNA, YNFKEQ. CDR3 size: 12 residues. This CDR3 reads CASSPVRNTIYF. In DNA form, the CDR3 reads TGTGCCAGCAGCCCCGTCAGAAACACCATATATTTT.

The gene calls are TRBV12-1 and TRBJ1-5; whether TRBD1, the table's D call, matches the DNA was not checked. TRBV12-1 is a pseudogene segment. The CDR3 runs 17 residues. The DNA for the CDR3 is TGTGCCAGCAGCTTTGGGACAGGAGTCGGGAAAAATCAGCCCCAGCATTTT. Its translation is CASSFGTGVGKNQPQHF.

This clone was seen just once. The CDR3 here is CASSLGTGRPTYEQYF. CDR3 coding DNA: TGTGCCAGCAGCTTAGGTACCGGGAGGCCTACCTACGAGCAGTACTTC. V usage is TRBV7-9 and J usage is TRBJ2-7, with 7 nucleotides matching TRBD2. CDR1 and CDR2 (germline): SEHNR, FQNEAQ (reference sequence). The CDR3 totals 16 residues. Losses at the gene ends were 1 base for V and 2 bases for J; bases not matched to a gene: 8.

The rearrangement joins TRBV19 to TRBJ1-2; no definite D call. Trimming stripped 6 bases from V and 0 bases from J, with 8 bases between. Germline V gene data show CDR1 as LNHDA and CDR2 as SQIVND (reference sequence). This CDR3 spans 13 amino acids. CDR3: CASSVASNYGYTF. CDR3 nucleotide sequence: TGTGCCAGTAGCGTTGCGTCTAACTATGGCTACACCTTC.

The chain is built from TRBV11-2 and TRBJ2-7, with 10 nucleotides matching TRBD2. The CDR3 sequence is 16 residues long. Germline lookup yields CDR1 SGHAT and CDR2 FQNNGV. V shed 2 bases, J shed 6 bases, and the junction held 10 bases outside the gene matches. The CDR3 DNA reads as TGTGCCAGCAGCTTATTGCTAGCGGGAGTGGGGGGCGAGCAGTACTTC. Its translation is CASSLLLAGVGGEQYF.

This CDR3 reads CASSPSGGAREKLFF. The CDR3 DNA reads TGTGCCAGCAGCCCCTCCGGGGGCGCGAGAGAAAAACTGTTTTTT. The rearrangement uses TRBV11-2 and TRBJ1-4; the D gene is possibly TRBD1 (6 bases). The germline V gene encodes CDR1 SGHAT and CDR2 FQNNGV. V shed 5 bases and J shed 8 bases, with 18 bases lying between them. The CDR3 is 15 residues long.

The chain has TRBV11-2 and TRBJ2-7; D possibly corresponds to TRBD2 (5 bases). The CDR3 contains 13 residues. In germline, CDR1 is SGHAT, CDR2 FQNNGV. Trimming took off 2 bases at V and 2 bases at J, with 7 bases between the two ends. The CDR3 DNA reads as TGTGCCAGCAGCTTACCCGGGACCTACGAGCAGTACTTC. Its protein product is CASSLPGTYEQYF.

This clone showed up just once. This chain joins TRBV5-4 and TRBJ2-1; 8 bases align to TRBD1. The V gene's germline CDR1 is SGHNT and CDR2 YYREEE (reference sequence). This CDR3 contains 13 residues. The ends lost 0 bases at V and 8 bases at J; junction bases unmatched: 1. The CDR3 is CASSLATGDEQFF. The CDR3 DNA follows: TGTGCCAGCAGCTTGGCGACAGGGGATGAGCAGTTCTTC.

Only a few counts were recorded for this clone. This chain links TRBV5-6 with TRBJ1-3; D not certain. The CDR3 has 13 amino acids. In germline, CDR1 is SGHDT, CDR2 YYEEEE. Trimming removed 4 bases from V and 2 bases from J, with 7 bases in between. The CDR3 loop is CASSPRAGNTIYF. As DNA, the CDR3 is TGTGCCAGCAGCCCAAGGGCTGGAAACACCATATATTTT.

The chain couples TRBV2 to TRBJ2-1; D is undetermined. Trimming removed 3 bases from V and 7 bases from J, with 1 base in between. Germline CDR1 reads SNHLY; CDR2 reads FYNNEI. This CDR3 contains 10 residues. The CDR3 is CASSDNEQFF. CDR3 nucleotide sequence: TGTGCCAGCAGTGATAATGAGCAGTTCTTC.

This chain uses TRBV7-9 with TRBJ2-3; perhaps D is TRBD1 or TRBD2 (6 bases each). Trimming left V 2 bases short and J 1 base short, with 10 bases between. The CDR3 has 15 residues. Germline V gives CDR1 SEHNR, CDR2 FQNEAQ (reference sequence). The DNA of the CDR3 is TGTGCCAGCAGCTTAATCGGGGGCCGCACAGATACGCAGTATTTT. Translated: CASSLIGGRTDTQYF.

The rearrangement uses TRBV6-4 and TRBJ1-3, with 7 bases fitting TRBD1. There are 17 residues in the CDR3. The germline CDR1 and CDR2 sequences are MRHNA and SNTAGT. Trimming at V came to 4 bases and at J to 0 bases, leaving 9 bases not matched to a gene. The CDR3 bases are TGTGCCAGCAGTGTCGCGGAGGGACAGAACTCTGGAAACACCATATATTTT. Translation: CASSVAEGQNSGNTIYF.

Note on this clone: This may come from a read error, since a much larger clone is one base off. The J gene is TRBJ2-1, the V gene TRBV7-3; 9 bases fit TRBD1. CDR1 and CDR2 (germline): SGHTA, FQGTGA. The junction had 0 bases not matched to a gene; V was cut back by 3 bases and J by 0 bases. The CDR3 has 15 residues. The CDR3: CASSLGQGSYNEQFF. The CDR3, as DNA: TGTGCCAGCAGCTTGGGACAGGGCTCCTACAATGAGCAGTTCTTC.

V and J are TRBV5-4 and TRBJ2-2; unclear D gene. The CDR3 loop spans 15 amino acids. Germline V gives CDR1 SGHNT, CDR2 YYREEE (reference sequence). Trimming took off 2 bases at V and 2 bases at J, with 10 bases between the two ends. DNA for the CDR3: TGTGCCAGCAGCTTAAGGTTAAGCAACACCGGGGAGCTGTTTTTT. Protein: CASSLRLSNTGELFF.

The chain is built from TRBV29-1 and TRBJ2-3; the match to TRBD2 covers 9 bases. Germline assignment: CDR1 SQVTM and CDR2 ANQGSEA. The V and J ends lost 5 bases and 2 bases, in that order; junction bases with no gene match: 5. CDR3 size: 14 residues. This CDR3 reads CSVLRTSATDTQYF. The CDR3 coding sequence is TGCAGCGTTCTCCGGACTAGCGCCACAGATACGCAGTATTTT.

The chain is built from TRBV12-1 and TRBJ2-5. TRBV12-1 is a known pseudogene. The CDR3 is made up of 18 amino acids. Here the CDR3 DNA reads TGTGCCAGCAGCTTGCCCCATAAGGATCCATCCTGCACAGAGACCCAGTACTTC. Its protein product is CASSLPHKDPSCTETQYF.

The V and J genes are TRBV25-1 and TRBJ2-7; D tentatively reads TRBD1 or TRBD2 (5 bases each). The germline V gene has CDR1 MGHDK and CDR2 SYGVNS. CDR3 size: 15 residues. V lost 3 bases, J lost 1 base, and 13 bases lay in between. The CDR3 region has the DNA TGTGCCAGCAGTGAGGGACGGTCGATATCCTACGAGCAGTACTTC. Translated: CASSEGRSISYEQYF.

A few counts support this clone. The V call is TRBV28, the J call TRBJ1-2; 7 bases are a match to TRBD1. The junction had 8 bases not matched to a gene; V was cut back by 8 bases and J by 8 bases. The V gene's germline CDR1 is MDHEN and CDR2 SYDVKM. CDR3 length: 12 residues. The CDR3 loop is CASLHRGLGYTF. The DNA for the CDR3 is TGTGCCAGCTTACACAGGGGATTGGGCTACACCTTC.

The V gene is TRBV5-1, the J gene TRBJ1-2, with a possible D match to TRBD1 (6 bases). Germline loops: CDR1 SGHRS, CDR2 YFSETQ. V was pared by 4 bases and J by 13 bases, with 14 bases between. This CDR3 is built from 11 residues. CDR3 amino acids: CASSRDTIFTF. CDR3 coding DNA: TGCGCCAGCAGCCGGGACACGATCTTCACCTTC.

The chain uses TRBV7-2 and TRBJ2-3; D is undetermined. Looked up from germline, CDR1 is SGHTA and CDR2 is FQGNSA. Trimming removed 0 bases from V and 6 bases from J, with 16 bases in between. The CDR3 sequence is 16 residues long. The CDR3 spells CASSLASVLTKDTQYF. As DNA, the CDR3 is TGTGCCAGCAGCTTAGCTTCGGTCCTCACGAAGGATACGCAGTATTTT.

This chain links TRBV5-4 with TRBJ2-5, with 15 bases fitting TRBD2. The V and J ends lost 4 bases and 4 bases, in that order; junction bases with no gene match: 8. CDR3 size: 17 residues. Germline V lookup: CDR1 SGHNT, CDR2 YYREEE (reference sequence). CDR3 sequence (DNA): TGTGCCAGCAGCCCCGGGACTAGCGGGAGGAAGGGAGAGACCCAGTACTTC. Residues: CASSPGTSGRKGETQYF. The entire variable domain, with the rest obtained from reference TRBV5-4 and TRBJ2-5, is as follows: ETGVTQSPTHLIKTRGQQVTLRCSSQSGHNTVSWYQQALGQGPQFIFQYYREEENGRGNFPPRFSGLQFPNYSSELNVNALELDDSALYLCASSPGTSGRKGETQYFGPGTRLLVL.

The chain couples TRBV5-1 to TRBJ2-7, with 8 bases identical to TRBD2. V shed 4 bases, J shed 6 bases, and the junction held 9 bases outside the gene matches. The CDR3 is 14 amino acids. Germline V lookup: CDR1 SGHRS, CDR2 YFSETQ. The DNA of the CDR3 is TGCGCCAGCAGCGTAGGACTAGCACTTGGCGAGCAGTACTTC. The encoded protein is CASSVGLALGEQYF.

A few counts support this clone. A much larger clone lies a single base off, so this may be a read error. The chain employs TRBV5-4 and TRBJ2-3; D gene unclear. The germline gives CDR1 SGHNT, CDR2 YYREEE (reference sequence). This CDR3 is 12 amino acids long. Trimming took 5 bases from V and 0 from J, leaving 4 bases between them. The CDR3 sequence: CASSYSTDTQYF. The CDR3 DNA sequence: TGTGCCAGCAGTTATAGCACAGATACGCAGTATTTT.

This sequence joins TRBV18 and TRBJ2-1; tentatively, D is TRBD1 (6 bases). The length of the CDR3 is 14 residues. V was trimmed by 5 bases and J by 4 bases, leaving 12 bases between them. Germline CDR1 KGHSH, CDR2 LQKENI. The CDR3 DNA reads as TGTGCCAGCTCATTGGACAGCCAGTACAATGAGCAGTTCTTC. Translated, it gives CASSLDSQYNEQFF.

This clone was found many times. The chain links TRBV27 to TRBJ1-1, with D unclear. The germline V gene encodes CDR1 MNHEY and CDR2 SMNVEV (reference sequence). This CDR3 contains 13 residues. V dropped 3 bases and J dropped 5 bases, with 10 bases sitting between them. The CDR3 region is CASSLAGGTEAFF. The CDR3 DNA is TGTGCCAGCAGTTTGGCGGGTGGAACTGAAGCTTTCTTT.

The chain recombines TRBV30 with TRBJ2-1; D perhaps matches TRBD1 (6 bases). Trimming removed 0 bases at V and 6 bases at J, with 15 bases between. The V gene's germline CDR1 is GTSNPN and CDR2 SVGIG (reference sequence). The CDR3 has 15 residues. This CDR3 reads CAWSVEVTGANEQFF. The CDR3 nucleotides read TGTGCCTGGAGTGTAGAGGTGACAGGTGCCAATGAGCAGTTCTTC.